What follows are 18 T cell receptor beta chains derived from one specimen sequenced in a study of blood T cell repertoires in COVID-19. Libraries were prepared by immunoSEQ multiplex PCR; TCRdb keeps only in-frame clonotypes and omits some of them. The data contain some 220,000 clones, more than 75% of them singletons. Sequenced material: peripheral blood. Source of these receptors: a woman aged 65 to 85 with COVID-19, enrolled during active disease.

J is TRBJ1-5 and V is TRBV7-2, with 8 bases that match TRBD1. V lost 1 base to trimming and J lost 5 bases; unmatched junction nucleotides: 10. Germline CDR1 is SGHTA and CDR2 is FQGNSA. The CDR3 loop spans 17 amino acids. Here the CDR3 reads CASSLGFVRGQDQPQHF. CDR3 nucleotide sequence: TGTGCCAGCAGCTTAGGTTTCGTCAGGGGGCAGGATCAGCCCCAGCATTTT.

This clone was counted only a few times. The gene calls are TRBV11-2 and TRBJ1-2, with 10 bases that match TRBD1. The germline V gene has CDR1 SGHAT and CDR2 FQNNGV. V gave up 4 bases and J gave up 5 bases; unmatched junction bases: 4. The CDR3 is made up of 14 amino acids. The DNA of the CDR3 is TGTGCCAGCAGCTCGGACAGGGGGACGTATGGCTACACCTTC. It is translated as CASSSDRGTYGYTF.

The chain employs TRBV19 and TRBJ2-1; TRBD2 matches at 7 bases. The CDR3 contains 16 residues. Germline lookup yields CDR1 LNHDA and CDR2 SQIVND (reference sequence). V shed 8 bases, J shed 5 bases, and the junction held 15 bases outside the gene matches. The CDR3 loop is CASALVGLAVNNEQFF. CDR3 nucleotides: TGTGCCAGTGCGTTAGTAGGGCTAGCGGTTAACAATGAGCAGTTCTTC.

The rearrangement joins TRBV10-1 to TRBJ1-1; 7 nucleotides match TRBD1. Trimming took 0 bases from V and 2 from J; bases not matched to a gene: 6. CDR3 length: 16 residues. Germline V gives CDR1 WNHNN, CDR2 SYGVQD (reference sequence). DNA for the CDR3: TGCGCCAGCAGTGAGTCGTATGGGACAGATAACACTGAAGCTTTCTTT. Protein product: CASSESYGTDNTEAFF.

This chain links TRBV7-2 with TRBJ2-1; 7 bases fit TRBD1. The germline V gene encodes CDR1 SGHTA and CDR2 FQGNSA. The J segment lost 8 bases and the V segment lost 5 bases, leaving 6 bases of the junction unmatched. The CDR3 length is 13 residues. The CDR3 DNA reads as TGTGCCAGCAGCGCCGACAGGGCCTATGAGCAGTTCTTC. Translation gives CASSADRAYEQFF.

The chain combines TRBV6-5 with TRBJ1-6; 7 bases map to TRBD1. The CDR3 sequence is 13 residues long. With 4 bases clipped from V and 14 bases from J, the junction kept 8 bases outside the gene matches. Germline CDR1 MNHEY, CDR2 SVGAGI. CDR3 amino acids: CASSSNRGSALHF. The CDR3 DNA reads TGTGCCAGCAGTTCCAACAGGGGCTCGGCCCTCCACTTT.

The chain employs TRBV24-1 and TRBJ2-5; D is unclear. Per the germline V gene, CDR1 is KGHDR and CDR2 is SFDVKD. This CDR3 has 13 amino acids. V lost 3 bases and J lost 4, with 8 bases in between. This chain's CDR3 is CATSDPERETQYF. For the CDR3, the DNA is TGTGCCACCAGTGATCCTGAGAGAGAGACCCAGTACTTC.

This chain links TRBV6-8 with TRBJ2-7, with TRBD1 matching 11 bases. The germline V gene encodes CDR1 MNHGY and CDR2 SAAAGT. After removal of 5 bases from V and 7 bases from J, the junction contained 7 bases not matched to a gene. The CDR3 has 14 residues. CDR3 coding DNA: TGTGCCAGCAGTGCCGGACAGGGGGCTCTGGAGCAGTACTTC. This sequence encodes CASSAGQGALEQYF.

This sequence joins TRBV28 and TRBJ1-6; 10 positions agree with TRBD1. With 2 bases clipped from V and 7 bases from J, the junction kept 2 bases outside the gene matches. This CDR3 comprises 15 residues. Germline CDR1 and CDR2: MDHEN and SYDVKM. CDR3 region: CASSLGTGENSPLHF. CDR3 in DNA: TGTGCCAGCAGTTTAGGGACAGGGGAGAATTCACCCCTCCACTTT.

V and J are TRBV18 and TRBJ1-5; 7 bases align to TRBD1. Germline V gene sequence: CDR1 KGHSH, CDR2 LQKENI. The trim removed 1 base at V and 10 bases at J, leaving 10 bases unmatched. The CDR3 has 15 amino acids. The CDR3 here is CASSPQGGAEGPQHF. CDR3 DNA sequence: TGTGCCAGCTCACCACAAGGGGGCGCGGAAGGACCCCAGCATTTT.

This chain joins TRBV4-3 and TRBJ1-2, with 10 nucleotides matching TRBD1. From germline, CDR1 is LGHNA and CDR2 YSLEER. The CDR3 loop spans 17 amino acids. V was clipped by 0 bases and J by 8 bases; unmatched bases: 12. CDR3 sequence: CASSQDQTGTGVGGYTF. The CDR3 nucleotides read TGCGCCAGCAGCCAAGATCAAACGGGGACAGGGGTCGGAGGCTACACCTTC.

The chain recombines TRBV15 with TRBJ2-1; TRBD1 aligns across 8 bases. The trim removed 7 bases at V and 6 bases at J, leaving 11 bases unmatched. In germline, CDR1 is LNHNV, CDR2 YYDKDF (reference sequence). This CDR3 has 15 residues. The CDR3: CATTHFQGARNEQFF. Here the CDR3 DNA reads TGTGCCACCACCCACTTCCAGGGGGCTCGCAATGAGCAGTTCTTC.

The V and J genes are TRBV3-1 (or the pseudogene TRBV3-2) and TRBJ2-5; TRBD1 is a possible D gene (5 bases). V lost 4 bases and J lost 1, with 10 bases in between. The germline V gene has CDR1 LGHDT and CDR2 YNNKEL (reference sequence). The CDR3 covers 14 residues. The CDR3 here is CASSRAGIQETQYF. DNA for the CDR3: TGTGCCAGCAGCCGGGCAGGGATCCAAGAGACCCAGTACTTC.

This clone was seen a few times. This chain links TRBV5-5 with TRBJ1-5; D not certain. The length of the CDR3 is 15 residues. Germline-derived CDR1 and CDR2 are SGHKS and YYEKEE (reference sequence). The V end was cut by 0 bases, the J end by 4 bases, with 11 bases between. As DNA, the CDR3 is TGTGCCAGCAGCTTGGAGATGGGCAGAAATCAGCCCCAGCATTTT. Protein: CASSLEMGRNQPQHF.

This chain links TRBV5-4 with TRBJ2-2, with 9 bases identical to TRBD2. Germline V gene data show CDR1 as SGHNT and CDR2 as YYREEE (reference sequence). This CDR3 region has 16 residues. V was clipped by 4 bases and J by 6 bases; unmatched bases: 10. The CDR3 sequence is CASSLNPGLAAGELFF. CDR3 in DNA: TGTGCCAGCAGCCTGAATCCGGGACTAGCAGCCGGGGAGCTGTTTTTT.

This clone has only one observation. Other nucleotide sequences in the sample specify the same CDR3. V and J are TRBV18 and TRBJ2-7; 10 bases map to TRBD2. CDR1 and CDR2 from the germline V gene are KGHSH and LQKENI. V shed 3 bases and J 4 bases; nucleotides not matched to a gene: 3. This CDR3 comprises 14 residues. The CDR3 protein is CASSPGTSAYEQYF. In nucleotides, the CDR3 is TGTGCCAGCTCACCGGGGACTAGCGCGTACGAGCAGTACTTC.

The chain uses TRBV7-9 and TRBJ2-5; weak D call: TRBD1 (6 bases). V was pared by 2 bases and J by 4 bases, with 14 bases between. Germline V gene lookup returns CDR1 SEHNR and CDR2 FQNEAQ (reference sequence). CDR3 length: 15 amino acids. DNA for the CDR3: TGTGCCAGCAGCTTATCAACAGGGCGGACAGAGACCCAGTACTTC. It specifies CASSLSTGRTETQYF.

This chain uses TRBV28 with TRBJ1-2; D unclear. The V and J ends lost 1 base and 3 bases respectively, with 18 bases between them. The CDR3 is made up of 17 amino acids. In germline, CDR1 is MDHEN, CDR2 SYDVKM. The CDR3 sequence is CASSLLSRRAGDYGYTF. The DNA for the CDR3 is TGTGCCAGCAGTTTATTATCCCGCCGGGCCGGGGACTATGGCTACACCTTC.